This T cell receptor (beta chain) was recovered during a study of CD8 T cells in Susac syndrome. Definite or probable Susac syndrome was diagnosed using recently defined diagnostic criteria. Random-hexamer reverse transcription was applied to 0.5 to 1 ug RNA. TCRdb analysed the immunoSEQ multiplex PCR reads with MiXCR anew, one entry per CDR3 protein. The profile shows under 70,000 distinct CDR3 sequences, 95% of them singletons. There are 14 residues in the CDR3. From germline, CDR1 is SEHNR and CDR2 FQNEAQ (reference sequence). Deletions cut 2 bases from V and 3 bases from J, with 7 bases between. In this sample, this clonotype turned up once.

This clonotype was sampled from a human donor with Susac syndrome. The chain carries TRBV7-9 and TRBJ2-2, with D possibly matching TRBD1 (5 bases). Sample: CD8+ T cells from PBMCs. In DNA, the CDR3 is TGTGCCAGCAGCTTACAGACAGACACCGGGGAGCTGTTTTTT. Its translation is CASSLQTDTGELFF.